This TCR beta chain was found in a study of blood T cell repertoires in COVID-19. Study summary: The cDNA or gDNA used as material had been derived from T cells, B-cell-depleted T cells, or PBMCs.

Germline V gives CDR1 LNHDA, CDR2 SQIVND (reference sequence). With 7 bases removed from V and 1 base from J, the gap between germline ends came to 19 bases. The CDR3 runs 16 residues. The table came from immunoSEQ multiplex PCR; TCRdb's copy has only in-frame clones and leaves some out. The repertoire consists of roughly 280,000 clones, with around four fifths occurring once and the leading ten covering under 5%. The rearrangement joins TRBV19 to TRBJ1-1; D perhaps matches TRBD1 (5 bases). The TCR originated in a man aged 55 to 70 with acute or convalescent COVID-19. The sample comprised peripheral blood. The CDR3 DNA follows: TGTGCCAGTACCCCCCCAAAGGGGCGGAGGAACACTGAAGCTTTCTTT. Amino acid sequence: CASTPPKGRRNTEAFF.